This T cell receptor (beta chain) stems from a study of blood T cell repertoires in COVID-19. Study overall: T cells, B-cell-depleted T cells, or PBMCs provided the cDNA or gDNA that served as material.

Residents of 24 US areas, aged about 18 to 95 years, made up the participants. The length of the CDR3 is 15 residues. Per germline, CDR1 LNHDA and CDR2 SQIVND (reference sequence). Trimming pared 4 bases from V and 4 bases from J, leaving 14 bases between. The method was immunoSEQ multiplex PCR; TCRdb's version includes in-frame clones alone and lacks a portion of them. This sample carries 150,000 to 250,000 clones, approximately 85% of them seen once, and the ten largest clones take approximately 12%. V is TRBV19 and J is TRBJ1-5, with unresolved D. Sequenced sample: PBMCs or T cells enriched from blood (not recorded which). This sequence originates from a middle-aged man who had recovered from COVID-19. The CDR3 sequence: CASSTRQGLNQPQHF. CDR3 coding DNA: TGTGCCAGTAGTACCCGACAAGGCCTAAATCAGCCCCAGCATTTT.